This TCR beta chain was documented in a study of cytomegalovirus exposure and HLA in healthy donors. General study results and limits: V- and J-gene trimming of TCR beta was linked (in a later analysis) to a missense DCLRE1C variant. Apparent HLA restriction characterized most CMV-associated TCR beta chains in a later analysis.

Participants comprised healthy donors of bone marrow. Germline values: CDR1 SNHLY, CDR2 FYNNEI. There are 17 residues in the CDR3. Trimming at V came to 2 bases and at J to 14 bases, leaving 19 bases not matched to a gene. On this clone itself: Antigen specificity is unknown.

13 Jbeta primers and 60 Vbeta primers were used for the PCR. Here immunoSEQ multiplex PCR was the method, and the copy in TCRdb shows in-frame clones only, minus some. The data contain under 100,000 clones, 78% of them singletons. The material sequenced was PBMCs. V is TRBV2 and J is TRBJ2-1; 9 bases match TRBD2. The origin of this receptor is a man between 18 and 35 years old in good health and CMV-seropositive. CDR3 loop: CASSEFSLASGKYREFF. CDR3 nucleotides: TGTGCCAGCAGTGAATTTTCCCTGGCTAGCGGGAAATATCGGGAGTTCTTC.